This T cell receptor (beta chain) was sequenced during a study of PD-L1 blockade in urothelial cancer (TCRdb year 2017). With respect to the entire study: Every patient began therapy in 2014 and was given atezolizumab 1,200 mg intravenously every 3 weeks. About 90% of the roughly 29 patients were males with bladder-origin urothelial cancer, and 18 of 29 reported a prior smoking history. Patients had an ECOG performance status of 0 or 1 and had received between 0 and 3 prior chemotherapy regimens. Blood samples were analyzed at 3 weeks after treatment start (second dose) and at 6 weeks after treatment start. Blood samples yielded a median of around 150,000 T cells and roughly 83,000 unique TCRs, with median clonality 0.080. An exploratory multi-omic analysis was conducted of the somatic, immune and clinical correlates of response to PD-L1 blockade with atezolizumab in urothelial cancer. TCR sequencing covered pretreatment tumor samples and matched, serially collected peripheral blood taken before and after atezolizumab treatment. Progression-free survival longer than 6 months counted as durable clinical benefit, and TCR features were additionally tested against both progression-free and overall survival. In the same patients, pretreatment tumors underwent whole exome sequencing and RNA sequencing in addition to TCR sequencing. Durable clinical benefit was achieved by nine patients and was not achieved by 20 patients. Approximately 30 patients had pretreatment blood TCR-seq, some 25 had at least one posttreatment blood collection, and some 25 had tumor TCR-seq. Broader findings and caveats from the paper: Patients with durable benefit showed greater expansion of tumor-associated TCR clones in peripheral blood 3 weeks after starting treatment (n ≈ 21, p = 0.022). Because the sample size was small (n of about 29) and many of the analyses were exploratory, the results are meant to be hypothesis-generating. Improved progression-free and overall survival was found to be associated with pretreatment peripheral blood TCR clonality below the median.

Comment on this clone: The antigen it binds to is not known. No base quality information exists; no much larger clone differs at one position.

V lost 7 bases and J lost 7 bases, and the count of bases not matched to a germline gene is 9. CDR1 and CDR2, looked up from the germline V gene, are SGHRS and YFSETQ. The CDR3, cysteine through phenylalanine, is 14 amino acids long. Only the CDR3 DNA is retained, 42 bases long and in frame from the first base. Each PCR received spiked-in synthetic TCR analog templates so that absolute template abundance could be estimated from read counts. The immunoSEQ assay was used to amplify TCRbeta CDR3 regions from genomic DNA with bias-controlled V and J gene primers. Sequencing of rearranged TCRbeta segments was done at approximately 20X coverage. In the source study's methods: Sequencing errors were corrected by clustering, and CDR3s were annotated against IMGT so that V, D and J genes could be assigned. Downstream analyses used only productive TCRbeta rearrangements, leaving out any out-of-frame or stop-codon sequences. Clonality was computed as one minus Shannon entropy normalized by the log of the number of unique productive sequences. Clones differing between time points or between blood and tumor were identified using Fisher's exact test with Benjamini-Hochberg correction, with an adjusted p below 0.01 applied as the threshold. TCRdb re-hosts the immuneACCESS table, in-frame sequences only. Its copies lack some clones; in the studies checked, an unresolved V gene accounts for under half of them, and the cause for the rest is not known. V, J and clone size reflect that table, while D and trimming were determined from the DNA. Across this sample there are roughly 50,000 clones, with 85% seen only once. Of the sample, 15% to 18% falls within the top ten clones.

The time point label corresponds to: pretreatment peripheral blood. A total of under 30 patients with locally advanced or metastatic urothelial carcinoma, treated at Memorial Sloan Kettering on a trial protocol, made up the cohort. Peripheral blood mononuclear cells were collected from each patient pretreatment and during treatment, giving between 1 and 8 total time points per patient. The Qiagen DNeasy Blood extraction kit was used to purify genomic DNA from total PBMCs and tumor samples. Collected pretreatment and during treatment, PBMCs were isolated and stored as previously described. The sequence is built from TRBV5-1 and TRBJ2-1, and 9 junctional nucleotides match TRBD2. The clonotype originates from a man between 65 and 80 years old with urothelial cancer. The sequences come from PBMCs, collected around atezolizumab (anti-PD-L1) treatment. The CDR3 protein sequence reads: CASDEAGGRNEQFF. The DNA sequence is given as TGCGCCAGCGATGAAGCGGGAGGTCGGAATGAGCAGTTCTTC.